The present TCR beta chain was sequenced within a study of T-cell reconstitution after alpha-beta-depleted transplantation in children. This clonotype was seen repeatedly, ten times or more. A library of TCRbeta sequences, prepared with unique molecular identifiers, was generated. Each CDR3 protein gets one entry after TCRdb re-called the PCR reads with MiXCR. The sample includes approximately 590,000 distinct CDR3 sequences, roughly a tenth seen only once; the top ten take about 4%. The sequence was collected from a human donor who donated a stem cell graft to a child with acute myeloid leukemia. Sample: PBMCs from the stem cell graft donor, taken from the stem cell graft.

CDR3 region: CASSESYDHSYEQYF. CDR3 coding DNA: TGTGCCAGCTCCGAAAGCTACGACCACTCCTACGAGCAGTACTTC. The rearrangement uses TRBV18 and TRBJ2-7; D unresolved. CDR3 size: 15 residues. The V gene's germline CDR1 is KGHSH and CDR2 LQKENI. V was pared by 6 bases and J by 0 bases, with 15 bases between. Full variable domain (rest looked up from reference TRBV18 and TRBJ2-7): NAGVMQNPRHLVRRRGQEARLRCSPMKGHSHVYWYRQLPEEGLKFMVYLQKENIIDESGMPKERFSAEFPKEGPSILRIQQVVRGDSAAYFCASSESYDHSYEQYFGPGTRLTVT.